Below are 2 T cell receptor beta chains sequenced from a single sample in a study of blood T cell repertoires in COVID-19. Clones were read by immunoSEQ multiplex PCR, and TCRdb kept only the in-frame ones, dropping some. The sample shows roughly 260,000 clones, around 90% of them seen only once. Sequencing was carried out using peripheral blood. These receptors were obtained from a man in his 60s who had recovered from COVID-19.

The rearrangement joins TRBV27 to TRBJ1-2; D unresolved. The ends were cut back, 6 bases at V and 9 bases at J, with 17 bases in the middle. This CDR3 is built from 13 residues. Germline CDR1 reads MNHEY; CDR2 reads SMNVEV (reference sequence). The CDR3 is CASSSSGGQRYTF. DNA of the CDR3: TGTGCCAGCAGCTCGTCGGGAGGGCAACGCTACACCTTC.

V and J are TRBV24-1 and TRBJ2-1, with a possible D match to TRBD2 (7 bases). The CDR3 runs to 15 residues. Germline loops: CDR1 KGHDR, CDR2 SFDVKD. Trimming pared 5 bases from V and 8 bases from J, leaving 18 bases between. The CDR3 nucleotides are TGTGCCACCAGTGGGGGGGGCAGGGGTCCCCATGAGCAGTTCTTC. Residues: CATSGGGRGPHEQFF.